This TCR beta chain appears in the sequencing data of a study of blood T cell repertoires in COVID-19. In the study's own analysis: Amplified reference gene primers provided the basis for estimating nucleated cell counts. Clones were read by immunoSEQ multiplex PCR, and TCRdb kept only the in-frame ones, dropping some. From that table come the V and J calls and clone size; the DNA was used to work out D and trimming. Of tens of thousands of clones in the sample, 82% were seen once. The V end lost 5 bases, the J end lost 5 bases, and 15 bases lay between the germline ends. Germline assignment: CDR1 MDHEN and CDR2 SYDVKM. The CDR3 sequence is 14 residues long.

The V gene is TRBV28, the J gene TRBJ1-2; unclear D gene. The sequenced sample consisted of peripheral blood. The receptor's source is a man in his fifties or sixties with active or convalescent COVID-19. CDR3 nucleotide sequence: TGTGCCAGCAGTGCCCAAAGCACTGTTTATGGCTACACCTTC. As protein: CASSAQSTVYGYTF.